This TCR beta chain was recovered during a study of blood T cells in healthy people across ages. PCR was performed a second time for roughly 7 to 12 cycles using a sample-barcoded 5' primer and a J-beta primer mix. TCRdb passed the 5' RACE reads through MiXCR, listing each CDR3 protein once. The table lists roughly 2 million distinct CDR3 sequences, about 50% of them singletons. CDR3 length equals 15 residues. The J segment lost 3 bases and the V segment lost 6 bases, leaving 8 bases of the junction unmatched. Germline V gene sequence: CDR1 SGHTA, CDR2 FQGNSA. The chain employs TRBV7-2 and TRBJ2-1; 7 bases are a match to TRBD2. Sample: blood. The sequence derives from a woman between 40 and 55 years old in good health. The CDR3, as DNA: TGTGCCAGCAGGGAAGCGGGGCCGAACTACAATGAGCAGTTCTTC. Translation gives CASREAGPNYNEQFF.